This section outlines one TCR beta chain sequence together with its context. Its target is unknown. CD8+CD4-CCR7+CD45RA+ sorting gave the naive CD8 T cells. Per germline, CDR1 SGHDT and CDR2 YYEEEE. The V end was cut by 1 base, the J end by 3 bases, with 10 bases between. The CDR3 totals 14 residues. The entry originates in a study of molecular identifiers for immune sequencing clone quantification. TCRdb recomputed calls from the PCR reads with MiXCR, one row per CDR3 protein. The sample holds hundreds of thousands of distinct CDR3 sequences, 25% seen once. Findings and caveats of the study: Jurkat TCR RNA spiked in from one cell (amid roughly 970,000 naive cells) was reportedly detectable.

The receptor's source is a human donor in good health. Some libraries in this study had Jurkat cell RNA spiked in. The chain uses TRBV5-6 and TRBJ1-2; D is undetermined. Sample: naive CD8+ T cells from blood, with Jurkat cell RNA spiked in. The subset here: FACS-sorted CD8+CD4-CCR7+CD45RA+ naive T cells. The CDR3 region has the DNA TGTGCCAGCAGCTTGTCGCAGAACGACTATGGCTACACCTTC. It codes for CASSLSQNDYGYTF.